This record looks at one T cell receptor (beta chain) sequence and its context. Its antigen is undetermined. The table came from immunoSEQ multiplex PCR; TCRdb's copy has only in-frame clones and leaves some out. Of 25,000 to 30,000 clones in the sample, over 75% are singletons; the top ten hold around 0.92%. The data belong to a study of T cells in narcolepsy. At the level of the study: Healthy controls were enrolled alongside patients with narcolepsy type 1 or type 2. Regarding the study as a whole: No autoreactive T cell clone sequences appeared in some memory CD4+ repertoires. Healthy controls reportedly lacked the autoreactive clonotypes serially found in patients' blood. Autoreactive HCRT-specific and TRIB2-specific clonotypes were marked in same-patient CSF-versus-blood CD4+ comparisons.

The CDR3 is 13 amino acids. Germline trimming cut 0 bases from V and 13 bases from J; bases unmatched to any gene: 2. Germline V gene data show CDR1 as MNHEY and CDR2 as SVGAGI. The source of this sequence is a human donor in good health. The chain has TRBV6-5 and TRBJ2-1; 11 nucleotides align to TRBD2. Sequences were obtained from memory (CD45RA-) CD4+ T cells from blood. CDR3 DNA sequence: TGTGCCAGCAGTTACTCTAGCGGGAGGGCCCAGTTCTTC. This sequence encodes CASSYSSGRAQFF.